One and the same sample provided the 22 T cell receptor beta chains below, sequenced in a study of blood T cell repertoires in COVID-19. Method: immunoSEQ multiplex PCR; TCRdb's copy keeps in-frame clones and lacks some. This sample yields approximately 270,000 clones, of which around 90% are seen a single time; under 2.5% belongs to the top ten. Input material: peripheral blood. Every receptor here comes from a man between 45 and 60 years old with acute or convalescent COVID-19.

J is TRBJ1-2 and V is TRBV2; D not certain. CDR1 and CDR2 (germline): SNHLY, FYNNEI. Trimming took off 7 bases at V and 2 bases at J, with 8 bases between the two ends. This CDR3 comprises 12 residues. CDR3 sequence: CASKAGNYGYTF. Here the CDR3 DNA reads TGTGCCAGCAAGGCCGGGAACTATGGCTACACCTTC.

This sequence joins TRBV30 and TRBJ2-7; D perhaps matches TRBD1 (5 bases). The V end was cut by 2 bases, the J end by 2 bases, with 10 bases between. The CDR3 runs 13 residues. Germline lookup yields CDR1 GTSNPN and CDR2 SVGIG (reference sequence). The CDR3 sequence: CAWSQGIAYEQYF. The CDR3 nucleotides read TGTGCCTGGAGTCAGGGTATAGCCTACGAGCAGTACTTC.

The table lists this clone with a few counts. The chain is built from TRBV2 and TRBJ1-5; D unresolved. The V and J ends lost 8 bases and 0 bases respectively, with 8 bases between them. Per germline, CDR1 SNHLY and CDR2 FYNNEI. There are 13 residues in the CDR3. The DNA for the CDR3 is TGTGCCAGCGGCCCGTATAGCAATCAGCCCCAGCATTTT. Translated, it gives CASGPYSNQPQHF.

The V and J genes are TRBV27 and TRBJ1-5; TRBD1 aligns across 8 bases. V shed 5 bases, J shed 6 bases, and the junction held 9 bases outside the gene matches. Germline V lookup: CDR1 MNHEY, CDR2 SMNVEV (reference sequence). This CDR3 is 15 amino acids long. The CDR3 DNA reads TGTGCCAGCAGTCCTACAGGGGGGTTCGGTCAGCCCCAGCATTTT. Encoded protein: CASSPTGGFGQPQHF.

This chain uses TRBV11-2 with TRBJ1-5; the match to TRBD1 covers 10 bases. After removal of 5 bases from V and 5 bases from J, the junction contained 6 bases not matched to a gene. The CDR3 has 15 amino acids. Looked up from germline, CDR1 is SGHAT and CDR2 is FQNNGV. DNA of the CDR3: TGTGCCAGCAGCGAACGACAGGGGGCTTATCAGCCCCAGCATTTT. It codes for CASSERQGAYQPQHF.

The V gene is TRBV5-1, the J gene TRBJ1-1, with D tentatively TRBD1 (5 bases). V was pared by 6 bases and J by 1 base, with 16 bases between. The germline V gene encodes CDR1 SGHRS and CDR2 YFSETQ. This CDR3 is built from 15 residues. CDR3 DNA sequence: TGCGCCAGCACAGGGCAACCCACGGGGAACACTGAAGCTTTCTTT. Its translation: CASTGQPTGNTEAFF.

The chain couples TRBV5-4 to TRBJ2-5; no firm D call. This CDR3 comprises 13 residues. Germline values: CDR1 SGHNT, CDR2 YYREEE (reference sequence). With 2 bases removed from V and 3 bases from J, the gap between germline ends came to 8 bases. CDR3 bases: TGTGCCAGCAGCTTTACACCCAAAGAGACCCAGTACTTC. It is translated as CASSFTPKETQYF.

This clone came up once. The V and J genes are TRBV29-1 and TRBJ2-1, with TRBD1 matching over 10 bases. Looked up from germline, CDR1 is SQVTM and CDR2 is ANQGSEA. V gave up 8 bases and J gave up 7 bases; unmatched junction bases: 8. CDR3 length: 13 amino acids. CDR3: CSPARQGANEQFF. CDR3 bases: TGCAGCCCTGCTCGACAGGGGGCGAATGAGCAGTTCTTC.

At least ten counts were recorded for this clone. The chain uses TRBV15 and TRBJ2-7; the D is unclear. Germline V gives CDR1 LNHNV, CDR2 YYDKDF (reference sequence). The CDR3 contains 14 residues. V lost 4 bases and J lost 7, with 17 bases in between. As DNA, the CDR3 is TGTGCCACCAGCACCCTATATAACCCATCGGAGCAGTACTTC. It is translated as CATSTLYNPSEQYF.

The genes are TRBV5-1 and TRBJ2-7; D not resolved. Trimming stripped 0 bases from V and 6 bases from J, with 7 bases between. This CDR3 is 12 amino acids long. CDR1 SGHRS and CDR2 YFSETQ come from the germline V gene. Here the CDR3 reads CASSLVSFEQYF. CDR3 nucleotide sequence: TGCGCCAGCAGCTTGGTGTCGTTCGAGCAGTACTTC.

The chain links TRBV19 to TRBJ1-6; D uncertain. The CDR3 contains 13 residues. V was clipped by 4 bases and J by 11 bases, with 12 bases between them. Looked up from germline, CDR1 is LNHDA and CDR2 is SQIVND (reference sequence). The CDR3 sequence is CASSTTGRTPLHF. The CDR3 DNA reads as TGTGCCAGTAGTACTACTGGGAGGACACCCCTCCACTTT.

The chain recombines TRBV2 with TRBJ2-7, with a possible D match to TRBD2 (5 bases). Deletions cut 9 bases from V and 2 bases from J, with 11 bases between. CDR3 length equals 12 residues. CDR1 is SNHLY and CDR2 is FYNNEI in the germline V gene. CDR3 coding DNA: TGTGCCAGTGGGAGAAGCACCTACGAGCAGTACTTC. Translated, it gives CASGRSTYEQYF.

The chain couples TRBV5-4 to TRBJ2-3; 10 nucleotides line up with TRBD2. V lost 7 bases, J lost 1 base, and 6 bases stayed unmatched. The CDR3 spans 15 residues. Germline CDR1 and CDR2: SGHNT and YYREEE (reference sequence). In DNA, the CDR3 is TGTGCCAGCGGAGCCCTAGCGGGGGGCACAGATACGCAGTATTTT. As protein: CASGALAGGTDTQYF.

V usage is TRBV5-4 and J usage is TRBJ2-3, with 7 bases matching TRBD2. With 7 bases clipped from V and 1 base from J, the junction kept 3 bases outside the gene matches. There are 13 residues in the CDR3. Germline V gene data show CDR1 as SGHNT and CDR2 as YYREEE (reference sequence). CDR3 amino acids: CASEREGTDTQYF. CDR3 DNA: TGTGCCAGCGAGCGGGAAGGCACAGATACGCAGTATTTT. The full variable domain, rest sourced from reference TRBV5-4 and TRBJ2-3, is ETGVTQSPTHLIKTRGQQVTLRCSSQSGHNTVSWYQQALGQGPQFIFQYYREEENGRGNFPPRFSGLQFPNYSSELNVNALELDDSALYLCASEREGTDTQYFGPGTRLTVL.

V is TRBV10-3 and J is TRBJ2-3, with 10 bases that match TRBD1. Germline lookup yields CDR1 ENHRY and CDR2 SYGVKD. With 0 bases clipped from V and 6 bases from J, the junction kept 9 bases outside the gene matches. The CDR3 totals 17 residues. The CDR3, as DNA: TGTGCCATCAGTGAGTCCGAAGGCCGGGACAGGGGCGATACGCAGTATTTT. Translating gives CAISESEGRDRGDTQYF.

The gene calls are TRBV19 and TRBJ1-2, with D possibly being TRBD1 (6 bases). Germline values: CDR1 LNHDA, CDR2 SQIVND (reference sequence). The CDR3 loop spans 14 amino acids. V lost 4 bases and J 2 bases, leaving 11 bases between the germline ends. Here the CDR3 reads CASSSRTANYGYTF. The CDR3 DNA sequence: TGTGCCAGTAGTAGCCGGACAGCCAACTATGGCTACACCTTC.

The CDR3 DNA sequence: TGCGCCAGCAGCCAAGGGGAGCTAGCGGGGCGGGAGACCCAGTACTTC. As protein: CASSQGELAGRETQYF. This chain joins TRBV4-1 and TRBJ2-5, with TRBD2 matching over 9 bases. V gave up 1 base and J gave up 5 bases; unmatched junction bases: 8. The CDR3 sequence is 16 residues long. Per the germline V gene, CDR1 is MGHRA and CDR2 is YSYEKL.

This clone was observed a single time. The genes are TRBV7-6 and TRBJ1-1; D is undetermined. The CDR3 covers 13 residues. Trimming removed 1 base at V and 1 base at J, with 4 bases between. From germline, CDR1 is SGHVS and CDR2 FNYEAQ. The CDR3, as DNA: TGTGCCAGCAGCTTAGACAGGAACACTGAAGCTTTCTTT. It translates to CASSLDRNTEAFF.

The CDR3 DNA reads TGTGCCAGCAGCCAAGTGACAGCCAGCGGCTACACCTTC. Translation gives CASSQVTASGYTF. The chain has TRBV4-2 and TRBJ1-2; tentative D call: TRBD1 (5 bases). Germline CDR1 is LGHNA and CDR2 is YNFKEQ. The germline V and J ends were trimmed by 1 base and 8 bases, with 11 bases remaining between them. The CDR3 length is 13 residues.

The chain links TRBV5-4 to TRBJ1-5; no clear D gene. Germline V CDR1 and CDR2: SGHNT, YYREEE (reference sequence). This CDR3 spans 16 amino acids. V was trimmed by 2 bases and J by 8 bases, leaving 20 bases between them. The CDR3 loop reads CASSFALGQAGEPQHF. The CDR3 nucleotides are TGTGCCAGCAGCTTCGCCCTCGGGCAGGCGGGAGAGCCCCAGCATTTT.

The chain links TRBV7-2 to TRBJ1-5, with D unresolved. Per germline, CDR1 SGHTA and CDR2 FQGNSA. The CDR3 spans 14 residues. Trimming removed 3 bases at V and 6 bases at J, with 12 bases between. The CDR3 DNA reads as TGTGCCAGCAGCTTCGGGGTCGCCTCTCAGCCCCAGCATTTT. It yields the protein CASSFGVASQPQHF.

The chain carries TRBV7-3 and TRBJ2-1; D might be TRBD1 (6 bases). The CDR3 has 16 residues. The ends were cut back, 5 bases at V and 0 bases at J, with 14 bases in the middle. Germline CDR1 reads SGHTA; CDR2 reads FQGTGA. The CDR3 region is CASSPYPTGSYNEQFF. CDR3 DNA: TGTGCCAGCAGCCCTTACCCGACAGGCTCCTACAATGAGCAGTTCTTC.